This TCR beta chain was captured in a study of beta chain features in type 1 diabetes. Study summary: Sorted cell examination encompassed roughly 110 million cells across all samples.

This clone was detected a few times. The CDR3 contains 14 residues. Deletions cut 3 bases from V and 5 bases from J, with 12 bases between. Germline V gene lookup returns CDR1 MDHEN and CDR2 SYDVKM. Every isolated RNA sample was fully reverse transcribed, so sequencing captured expressed TCRB transcripts. The method was immunoSEQ multiplex PCR; TCRdb's version includes in-frame clones alone and lacks a portion of them. The sample carries 300,000 to 350,000 clones, 7% to 9% recorded once. Central memory, naive, regulatory and stem cell-like memory CD4+ cells were sorted by CD45RO/CCR7/CD25/CD127/CD95/CD27.

The TCR sequence derives from a woman aged 18-29 years in good health. The chain recombines TRBV28 with TRBJ2-3, with a possible D match to TRBD1 (6 bases). Specimen: central memory CD4+ T cells from blood. CDR3 residues: CASSFRGRGDTQYF. In DNA form, the CDR3 reads TGTGCCAGCAGTTTCAGGGGACGGGGAGATACGCAGTATTTT. Supplemented by reference TRBV28 and TRBJ2-3, the full variable domain reads DVKVTQSSRYLVKRTGEKVFLECVQDMDHENMFWYRQDPGLGLRLIYFSYDVKMKEKGDIPEGYSVSREKKERFSLILESASTNQTSMYLCASSFRGRGDTQYFGPGTRLTVL.